This T cell receptor (beta chain) is drawn from a study of cytomegalovirus exposure and HLA in healthy donors. Though nominally healthy at sampling, donors likely had unrecorded immune exposures. Study-level results: The presence/absence work took it that sequencing depth was about the same across donors.

Of note for this clone: Its cognate antigen is unknown.

The PCR was carried out with 60 Vbeta primers and 13 Jbeta primers. Per the authors' pipeline: Roughly 80 million unique TCR beta chains, roughly 11 million of them shared, were counted by a later analysis. Repertoires were generated with immunoSEQ multiplex PCR, while TCRdb's copy carries only in-frame clones and drops some. V and J calls and clone size are copied from that table; D and trimming were computed from the DNA. The sample lists some 88,000 clones; approximately 57% were seen once. Trimming took off 6 bases at V and 4 bases at J, with 10 bases between the two ends. CDR1 and CDR2 from the germline V gene are SNHLY and FYNNEI. CDR3 size: 14 residues.

This sequence joins TRBV2 and TRBJ2-6; D is undetermined. This receptor was taken from a woman aged 30 to 39 in good health and CMV-seronegative. The sequenced material came from PBMCs. The chain's CDR3 is CASRDLKGANVLTF. The CDR3 nucleotides read TGTGCCAGCAGAGACTTAAAGGGGGCCAACGTCCTGACTTTC.